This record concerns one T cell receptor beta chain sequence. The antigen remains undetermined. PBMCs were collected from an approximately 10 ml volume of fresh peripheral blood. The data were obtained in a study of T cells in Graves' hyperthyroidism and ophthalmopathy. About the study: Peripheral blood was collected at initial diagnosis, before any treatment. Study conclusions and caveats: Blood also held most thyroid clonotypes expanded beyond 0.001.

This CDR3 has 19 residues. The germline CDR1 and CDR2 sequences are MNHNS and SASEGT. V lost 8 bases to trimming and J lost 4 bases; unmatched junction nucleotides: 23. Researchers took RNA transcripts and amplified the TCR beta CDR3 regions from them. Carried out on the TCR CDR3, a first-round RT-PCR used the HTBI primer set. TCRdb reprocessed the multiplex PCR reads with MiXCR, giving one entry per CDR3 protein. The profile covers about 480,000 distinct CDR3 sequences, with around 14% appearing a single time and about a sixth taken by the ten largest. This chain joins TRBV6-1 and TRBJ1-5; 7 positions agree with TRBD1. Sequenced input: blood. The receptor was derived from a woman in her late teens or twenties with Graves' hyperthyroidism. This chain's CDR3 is CASPDGRGRGSGGNQPQHF. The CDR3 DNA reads TGTGCCAGCCCAGACGGGAGGGGGCGAGGGTCGGGGGGTAATCAGCCCCAGCATTTT.